Each of the 27 T cell receptor beta chains below was sequenced from the same sample in a study of neoadjuvant nivolumab and ipilimumab in lung cancer. The method was immunoSEQ multiplex PCR; TCRdb's version includes in-frame clones alone and lacks a portion of them. Of some 25,000 clones listed, about 80% are singletons. The sample consisted of tumor tissue, taken after neoadjuvant nivolumab, alone or with ipilimumab, at or shortly before surgery. These receptors all stem from an adult with non-small cell lung cancer.

The gene calls are TRBV4-2 and TRBJ1-2, with D possibly TRBD1 on 6 matching bases. In germline, CDR1 is LGHNA, CDR2 YNFKEQ. This CDR3 comprises 12 residues. Trimming removed 5 bases at V and 7 bases at J, with 11 bases between. The CDR3 reads CASSWMDSGYTF. Here the CDR3 DNA reads TGTGCCAGCAGCTGGATGGACAGTGGCTACACCTTC.

The chain recombines TRBV5-5 with TRBJ1-2, with 8 bases fitting TRBD1. V was clipped by 4 bases and J by 4 bases; unmatched bases: 12. Looked up from germline, CDR1 is SGHKS and CDR2 is YYEKEE (reference sequence). The CDR3 sequence is 16 residues long. Here the CDR3 reads CASSQAVSGGVYGYTF. CDR3 nucleotides: TGTGCCAGCAGCCAGGCCGTTTCAGGGGGCGTCTATGGCTACACCTTC.

In nucleotides, the CDR3 is TGTGCCAGCAGTTACTCAGGGATGAACACTGAAGCTTTCTTT. Its translation is CASSYSGMNTEAFF. V gene TRBV6-6 combines with J gene TRBJ1-1; D gene uncertain. Germline assignment: CDR1 MNHNY and CDR2 SVGAGI (reference sequence). This CDR3 spans 14 amino acids. The germline V and J ends were trimmed by 0 bases and 0 bases, with 5 bases remaining between them.

The V and J genes are TRBV10-3 and TRBJ2-2; possibly TRBD1 or TRBD2 for D (7 bases each). V was pared by 10 bases and J by 3 bases, with 15 bases between. The germline gives CDR1 ENHRY, CDR2 SYGVKD. This CDR3 has 14 residues. CDR3 DNA sequence: TGTGCCACCGCCAGGGGGGGCGACACCGGGGAGCTGTTTTTT. Protein sequence: CATARGGDTGELFF.

This clone was seen a single time. This chain links TRBV6-5 with TRBJ1-4; D call uncertain. Germline V gene data show CDR1 as MNHEY and CDR2 as SVGAGI. Trimming removed 2 bases from V and 5 bases from J, with 9 bases in between. The CDR3 extends over 14 amino acids. The DNA for the CDR3 is TGTGCCAGCAGTTACGGGCAGTTAAATGAAAAACTGTTTTTT. This codes for CASSYGQLNEKLFF.

The rearrangement uses TRBV5-4 and TRBJ2-5, with 11 bases aligning to TRBD2. V trimming: 1 base; J trimming: 2 bases; junction bases outside the gene matches: 4. Germline V gene lookup returns CDR1 SGHNT and CDR2 YYREEE (reference sequence). The CDR3 is 16 residues long. CDR3 residues: CASSLHLAGGQETQYF. CDR3 nucleotide sequence: TGTGCCAGCAGCTTGCATCTAGCGGGGGGTCAAGAGACCCAGTACTTC.

This chain links TRBV5-6 with TRBJ2-7, with no clear D. This CDR3 has 12 residues. In germline, CDR1 is SGHDT, CDR2 YYEEEE. V was shortened by 1 base and J by 6 bases, with 8 bases between the two germline ends. The CDR3 coding sequence is TGTGCCAGCAGCTTGCTCAGTGGCGAGCAGTACTTC. This codes for CASSLLSGEQYF. The whole variable domain, filled in from reference TRBV5-6 and TRBJ2-7, reads DAGVTQSPTHLIKTRGQQVTLRCSPKSGHDTVSWYQQALGQGPQFIFQYYEEEERQRGNFPDRFSGHQFPNYSSELNVNALLLGDSALYLCASSLLSGEQYFGPGTRLTVT.

The rearrangement joins TRBV30 to TRBJ1-2; D gene ambiguous. V lost 2 bases and J 3 bases, leaving 10 bases between the germline ends. This CDR3 comprises 13 residues. Germline-derived CDR1 and CDR2 are GTSNPN and SVGIG (reference sequence). The CDR3 reads CAWSWGVYYGYTF. CDR3 DNA sequence: TGTGCCTGGAGTTGGGGAGTTTACTATGGCTACACCTTC.

The chain joins TRBV6-5 to TRBJ2-3; D ambiguous. This CDR3 has 12 residues. Germline V lookup: CDR1 MNHEY, CDR2 SVGAGI. Trimming pared 5 bases from V and 2 bases from J, leaving 5 bases between. The CDR3 region is CASSPVTDTQYF. CDR3 in DNA: TGTGCCAGCAGTCCCGTCACAGATACGCAGTATTTT.

A word on this clone: At one end the junction does not follow the germline gene, possibly because of a read error. The chain is built from TRBV25-1 and TRBJ1-2; D remains unclear. Germline lookup yields CDR1 MGHDK and CDR2 SYGVNS. The CDR3 contains 11 residues. The CDR3, as DNA: TGTGCCAGCAGTTTGGACTACGGCTACACCTTC. This translates into CASSLDYGYTF.

The V call is TRBV6-1, the J call TRBJ1-5, with TRBD1 identical over 8 bases. The trim removed 0 bases at V and 7 bases at J, leaving 8 bases unmatched. In germline, CDR1 is MNHNS, CDR2 SASEGT. The CDR3 totals 16 residues. The CDR3: CASSEAIGQGGQPQHF. The CDR3 coding sequence is TGTGCCAGCAGTGAAGCCATCGGACAGGGCGGCCAGCCCCAGCATTTT.

The rearrangement uses TRBV5-6 and TRBJ2-6; the match to TRBD1 covers 8 bases. The CDR3 consists of 18 residues. V trimming: 6 bases; J trimming: 0 bases; junction bases outside the gene matches: 11. Germline CDR1 SGHDT, CDR2 YYEEEE. The CDR3 nucleotides are TGTGCCAGCACCCTAGTGGGGACAGGCTACTCTGGGGCCAACGTCCTGACTTTC. Amino acid sequence: CASTLVGTGYSGANVLTF.

The rearrangement uses TRBV29-1 and TRBJ2-3; 14 bases fit TRBD2. CDR3 length equals 18 residues. V was pared by 2 bases and J by 0 bases, with 7 bases of the junction left unmatched. Germline V lookup: CDR1 SQVTM, CDR2 ANQGSEA. CDR3 protein: CSVEPGGLAGASTDTQYF. The CDR3 region has the DNA TGCAGCGTTGAACCTGGGGGACTAGCGGGGGCGAGCACAGATACGCAGTATTTT.

The chain joins TRBV29-1 to TRBJ2-1; the D is unclear. This CDR3 is 13 amino acids long. The V end lost 3 bases, the J end lost 2 bases, and 8 bases lay between the germline ends. Germline-derived CDR1 and CDR2 are SQVTM and ANQGSEA. The CDR3: CSVEVQTYNEQFF. The CDR3 DNA is TGCAGCGTTGAGGTCCAAACCTACAATGAGCAGTTCTTC.

This rearrangement joins TRBV19 to TRBJ1-1, with TRBD1 matching 10 bases. J gave up 4 bases and V 4 bases, and 6 bases lay outside the gene matches. Germline V gene sequence: CDR1 LNHDA, CDR2 SQIVND (reference sequence). The CDR3 has 15 residues. The CDR3, as DNA: TGTGCCAGTAGTAAGGGGGGACAGGGGACCACTGAAGCTTTCTTT. Translation gives CASSKGGQGTTEAFF.

The V gene is TRBV5-1, the J gene TRBJ2-7; D is ambiguous. This CDR3 has 15 amino acids. The V end lost 4 bases, the J end lost 4 bases, and 18 bases lay between the germline ends. Germline V gene lookup returns CDR1 SGHRS and CDR2 YFSETQ. The CDR3 protein is CASSKVARDGYEQYF. Here the CDR3 DNA reads TGCGCCAGCAGCAAAGTGGCGCGAGACGGGTACGAGCAGTACTTC. Combining the CDR3 with reference TRBV5-1 and TRBJ2-7 gives the whole variable domain KAGVTQTPRYLIKTRGQQVTLSCSPISGHRSVSWYQQTPGQGLQFLFEYFSETQRNKGNFPGRFSGRQFSNSRSEMNVSTLELGDSALYLCASSKVARDGYEQYFGPGTRLTVT.

The chain is built from TRBV20-1 and TRBJ2-7, with no clear D. CDR3 length: 11 amino acids. Germline-derived CDR1 and CDR2 are DFQATT and SNEGSKA (reference sequence). V was clipped by 5 bases and J by 6 bases, with 11 bases between them. This CDR3 reads CSALLQSEQYF. The DNA for the CDR3 is TGCAGTGCTCTTCTACAGTCCGAGCAGTACTTC.

A few counts support this clone. The gene calls are TRBV7-9 and TRBJ1-2; unclear D gene. CDR3 length: 12 residues. V lost 3 bases and J lost 5, with 7 bases in between. Per germline, CDR1 SEHNR and CDR2 FQNEAQ (reference sequence). CDR3 sequence: CASSFEAYGYTF. CDR3 sequence (DNA): TGTGCCAGCAGCTTCGAAGCGTATGGCTACACCTTC. Filled out from reference TRBV7-9 and TRBJ1-2, the complete variable domain reads DTGVSQNPRHKITKRGQNVTFRCDPISEHNRLYWYRQTLGQGPEFLTYFQNEAQLEKSRLLSDRFSAERPKGSFSTLEIQRTEQGDSAMYLCASSFEAYGYTFGSGTRLTVV.

V is TRBV7-9 and J is TRBJ2-3; D could derive from TRBD1 or TRBD2 (5 bases each). Trimming cost V 5 bases and J 1 base, with 10 bases left between them. Germline CDR1 and CDR2: SEHNR and FQNEAQ (reference sequence). The CDR3 extends over 14 amino acids. The CDR3 DNA reads TGTGCCAGCAGCCTAAGGGACGGCACAGATACGCAGTATTTT. Its protein is CASSLRDGTDTQYF.

This sequence joins TRBV2 and TRBJ1-1, with D uncertain. The CDR3 is 15 amino acids. V was trimmed by 6 bases and J by 0 bases, leaving 14 bases between them. Germline CDR1 and CDR2: SNHLY and FYNNEI. CDR3 DNA sequence: TGTGCCAGCAGCCTCCCGGTGGGCATGAACACTGAAGCTTTCTTT. Its translation is CASSLPVGMNTEAFF.

The chain carries TRBV29-1 and TRBJ2-3; 7 nucleotides line up with TRBD1. CDR3 size: 13 residues. Unmatched junction bases numbered 7, after V lost 7 bases and J lost 3 bases. The germline V gene has CDR1 SQVTM and CDR2 ANQGSEA. The CDR3 spells CSAVPGQTDTQYF. The CDR3 region has the DNA TGCAGCGCCGTTCCGGGACAGACAGATACGCAGTATTTT.

This clone was seen just once. The chain carries TRBV7-6 and TRBJ2-5; 10 bases line up with TRBD2. Trimming cost V 4 bases and J 4 bases; bases outside gene matches: 3. Looked up from germline, CDR1 is SGHVS and CDR2 is FNYEAQ. The CDR3 runs to 14 residues. CDR3 in DNA: TGTGCCAGCAGCTCCCCTAGCGGGGGAGAGACCCAGTACTTC. It translates to CASSSPSGGETQYF.

V usage is TRBV7-9 and J usage is TRBJ2-3; TRBD2 matches at 9 bases. The ends lost 1 base at V and 1 base at J; junction bases unmatched: 6. The CDR3 loop spans 17 amino acids. Germline V gene data show CDR1 as SEHNR and CDR2 as FQNEAQ (reference sequence). The CDR3 DNA sequence: TGTGCCAGCAGCTTAGGCGGGGGGGCCGAGGGCACAGATACGCAGTATTTT. It translates to CASSLGGGAEGTDTQYF.

This clone was counted a few times. This chain uses TRBV5-1 with TRBJ1-2; perhaps TRBD1 as D (6 bases). The V end lost 7 bases, the J end lost 3 bases, and 19 bases lay between the germline ends. The germline gives CDR1 SGHRS, CDR2 YFSETQ. The CDR3 consists of 15 residues. The CDR3 reads CASRRPGQADYGYTF. CDR3 sequence (DNA): TGCGCCAGCCGCCGTCCGGGACAAGCAGACTATGGCTACACCTTC.

This clone is medium-sized. The CDR3 loop is CASSEWDNSYNEQFF. CDR3 coding DNA: TGTGCCAGCAGTGAATGGGACAACTCCTACAATGAGCAGTTCTTC. The genes are TRBV25-1 and TRBJ2-1; TRBD1 is a possible D gene (6 bases). The germline gives CDR1 MGHDK, CDR2 SYGVNS. The CDR3 extends over 15 amino acids. V shed 1 base and J shed 0 bases, with 7 bases lying between them. The variable domain in full, completed from reference TRBV25-1 and TRBJ2-1, reads EADIYQTPRYLVIGTGKKITLECSQTMGHDKMYWYQQDPGMELHLIHYSYGVNSTEKGDLSSESTVSRIRTEHFPLTLESARPSHTSQYLCASSEWDNSYNEQFFGPGTRLTVL.

This clone was observed a few times. J is TRBJ1-6 and V is TRBV15; the D is unclear. The CDR3 totals 15 residues. Trimming took 1 base from V and 10 from J, leaving 14 bases between them. CDR1 is LNHNV, CDR2 YYDKDF, per germline (reference sequence). In DNA form, the CDR3 reads TGTGCCACCAGCAGAGGTCCCCAGTCTAGATCACCCCTCCACTTT. This gives the protein CATSRGPQSRSPLHF.

This clone has just one count. The chain recombines TRBV5-4 with TRBJ1-1; 9 positions agree with TRBD1. The germline V gene encodes CDR1 SGHNT and CDR2 YYREEE (reference sequence). V shed 5 bases, J shed 11 bases, and the junction held 7 bases outside the gene matches. The CDR3 loop spans 12 amino acids. This CDR3 is CASRPGQGSAFF. CDR3 in DNA: TGTGCCAGCAGACCCGGACAGGGGTCCGCTTTCTTT.